Presented here are 17 T cell receptor beta chains from one specimen sequenced in a study of molecular identifiers for immune sequencing clone quantification. Each CDR3 protein gets one entry after TCRdb re-called the PCR reads with MiXCR. The sample has more than 550,000 distinct CDR3 sequences, roughly 25% seen once. Sequenced material: naive CD8+ T cells from blood, with Jurkat cell RNA spiked in. The subset: FACS-sorted CD8+CD4-CCR7+CD45RA+ naive T cells. The source of these receptors is a human donor in good health. Some libraries in this study had Jurkat cell RNA spiked in.

To note about this clonotype: Since a much larger clone is just one base distant, this may be a read error. The V call is TRBV4-1, the J call TRBJ2-5; D is ambiguous. Germline V gene lookup returns CDR1 MGHRA and CDR2 YSYEKL. CDR3 length equals 14 residues. CDR3 in DNA: TGCGCCAGCAGCCAAGCGGAGCTTCGAGAGACCCAGTGCTTC. Translated, it gives CASSQAELRETQCF.

This clonotype showed up just a few times. V gene TRBV20-1 combines with J gene TRBJ1-1; 9 bases agree with TRBD1. Germline loops: CDR1 DFQATT, CDR2 SNEGSKA (reference sequence). Losses at the gene ends were 6 bases for V and 3 bases for J; bases not matched to a gene: 14. CDR3 length: 16 amino acids. DNA of the CDR3: TGCAGTGCCGGAGAAGGGACAGGGTGGTGGGACACTGAAGCTTTCTTT. As protein: CSAGEGTGWWDTEAFF.

The chain joins TRBV5-6 to TRBJ1-4, with 12 bases fitting TRBD1. The CDR3 contains 15 residues. After removal of 4 bases from V and 9 bases from J, the junction contained 7 bases not matched to a gene. Germline V gene sequence: CDR1 SGHDT, CDR2 YYEEEE. As DNA, the CDR3 is TGTGCCAGCAGCCCTCCGGGACAGGGGGCCAAAAAACTGTTTTTT. Translation: CASSPPGQGAKKLFF.

With regard to this clonotype: This may stem from a read error, because a much larger clone lies one nucleotide away. The chain employs TRBV2 and TRBJ2-3; D might be TRBD1 (5 bases). Trimming cost V 9 bases and J 1 base, with 20 bases left between them. Germline V gene sequence: CDR1 SNHLY, CDR2 FYNNEI. This CDR3 region has 16 residues. CDR3 protein: CARLNPLRECTDTQYF. CDR3 coding DNA: TGTGCCAGACTTAACCCACTCAGGGAATGCACAGATACGCAGTATTTT.

This clonotype was seen a handful of times. The genes are TRBV7-3 and TRBJ2-2, with 12 bases that match TRBD2. Germline V gene data show CDR1 as SGHTA and CDR2 as FQGTGA. The CDR3 extends over 17 amino acids. V was clipped by 5 bases and J by 3 bases; unmatched bases: 7. The CDR3 region has the DNA TGTGCCAGCAGCCCAGCGCGACTAGCGGGAGACACCGGGGAGCTGTTTTTT. Residues: CASSPARLAGDTGELFF.

This clonotype was detected many times. Here the CDR3 reads CASSQGKGQIRTDTQYF. The CDR3 coding sequence is TGCGCCAGCAGCCAAGGAAAGGGTCAAATACGCACAGATACGCAGTATTTT. This sequence joins TRBV4-3 and TRBJ2-3; D is uncertain. Trimming cost V 1 base and J 1 base, with 15 bases left between them. The CDR3 spans 17 residues. Germline V CDR1 and CDR2: LGHNA, YSLEER.

There are a few counts of this clonotype. The genes are TRBV3-1 and TRBJ2-4; 8 nucleotides align to TRBD2. V was clipped by 2 bases and J by 4 bases; unmatched bases: 22. Per the germline V gene, CDR1 is LGHDT and CDR2 is YNNKEL (reference sequence). The length of the CDR3 is 21 residues. CDR3 residues: CASSQRPAGTLSGGLKNIQYF. The DNA of the CDR3 is TGTGCCAGCAGCCAACGTCCCGCAGGGACGTTGAGCGGGGGCTTAAAAAACATTCAGTACTTC.

This clonotype was observed at least ten times. J is TRBJ1-2 and V is TRBV29-1; no firm D call. CDR1 is SQVTM and CDR2 is ANQGSEA in the germline V gene. This CDR3 region has 15 residues. Trimming stripped 1 base from V and 0 bases from J, with 12 bases between. The CDR3 DNA sequence: TGCAGCGTTGAAGGATGGGTTGGGGCTAACTATGGCTACACCTTC. This translates into CSVEGWVGANYGYTF.

This clonotype has ten or more counts. The chain has TRBV4-3 and TRBJ2-7; no reliable D call. CDR1 LGHNA and CDR2 YSLEER come from the germline V gene. The CDR3 runs 15 residues. V gave up 3 bases and J gave up 0 bases, with 12 bases separating them. In DNA, the CDR3 is TGCGCCAGCAGCCAGACCGACACGAGCTCCTACGAGCAGTACTTC. This translates into CASSQTDTSSYEQYF.

In its sample, this clonotype was seen a few times. The J gene is TRBJ1-2, the V gene TRBV13, with D unclear. Trimming pared 6 bases from V and 10 bases from J, leaving 15 bases between. The CDR3 is 12 amino acids. The germline CDR1 and CDR2 sequences are PRHDT and FYEKMQ (reference sequence). The CDR3 loop is CASSNIGRYYTF. CDR3 nucleotides: TGTGCCAGCAGTAATATCGGGCGGTACTACACCTTC.

Notes on this clonotype: Compared with germline, one end of the junction differs, possibly owing to a read error. J is TRBJ1-5 and V is TRBV7-9; no clear D gene. Looked up from germline, CDR1 is SEHNR and CDR2 is FQNEAQ (reference sequence). The CDR3 contains 16 residues. The CDR3 reads CAGSLIGSGSNQPQHF. CDR3 coding DNA: TGTGCCGGCAGCTTAATAGGGTCGGGTAGCAATCAGCCCCAGCATTTT. Full variable domain (outside the CDR3, taken from reference TRBV7-9 and TRBJ1-5): DTGVSQNPRHKITKRGQNVTFRCDPISEHNRLYWYRQTLGQGPEFLTYFQNEAQLEKSRLLSDRFSAERPKGSFSTLEIQRTEQGDSAMYLCAGSLIGSGSNQPQHFGDGTRLSIL.

As to this clonotype: A much larger clone is a single base away; this may be a read error. The chain joins TRBV5-4 to TRBJ2-7; 9 bases agree with TRBD2. Germline V CDR1 and CDR2: SGHNT, YYREEE (reference sequence). This CDR3 comprises 13 residues. The CDR3: CASRFSGGYGQYF. CDR3 nucleotides: TGTGCCAGCAGATTTAGCGGGGGATACGGGCAGTACTTC.

This clonotype was picked up a small number of times. This chain uses TRBV2 with TRBJ2-1; D gene unclear. Germline loops: CDR1 SNHLY, CDR2 FYNNEI. The CDR3 has 14 amino acids. V lost 10 bases to trimming and J lost 9 bases, with 22 bases between them. The CDR3 here is CAIPDGTRTGEQFF. CDR3 bases: TGTGCCATCCCAGATGGCACCCGGACGGGTGAGCAGTTCTTC.

The gene calls are TRBV2 and TRBJ2-7; D is undetermined. There are 13 residues in the CDR3. In germline, CDR1 is SNHLY, CDR2 FYNNEI. Trimming pared 2 bases from V and 4 bases from J, leaving 9 bases between. CDR3 in DNA: TGTGCCAGCAGTGAATATTTGACATACGAGCAGTACTTC. It yields the protein CASSEYLTYEQYF.

This clonotype has only a few counts. This CDR3 reads CASSLGSGHYEQYF. In DNA, the CDR3 is TGTGCCAGTAGCCTCGGATCCGGGCACTACGAGCAGTACTTC. The genes are TRBV19 and TRBJ2-7; D unclear. The CDR3 is 14 amino acids. The germline gives CDR1 LNHDA, CDR2 SQIVND (reference sequence). Trimming shortened V by 6 bases and J by 3 bases, and 15 bases separated the two germline ends.

The table lists this clonotype with many counts. This chain joins TRBV4-3 and TRBJ2-1, with a tentative D call TRBD2 (7 bases). V gave up 0 bases and J gave up 7 bases, with 16 bases separating them. Germline V gene sequence: CDR1 LGHNA, CDR2 YSLEER. This CDR3 spans 16 amino acids. DNA for the CDR3: TGCGCCAGCAGCCAAGATCTGTGGGGGGGCCTGAATGAGCAGTTCTTC. Amino acids: CASSQDLWGGLNEQFF.

This clonotype was observed many times. J is TRBJ2-7 and V is TRBV6-6; perhaps D is TRBD1 or TRBD2 (6 bases each). Per the germline V gene, CDR1 is MNHNY and CDR2 is SVGAGI (reference sequence). The CDR3 spans 12 residues. The V end was cut by 7 bases, the J end by 7 bases, with 14 bases between. The CDR3 DNA is TGTGCCAGCAAGGCAGGGGCGGGAGAGCAGTACTTC. It yields the protein CASKAGAGEQYF.